Each of the 19 T cell receptor beta chains below was sequenced from the same sample in a study of blood T cell repertoires in COVID-19. Assay: immunoSEQ multiplex PCR; the TCRdb copy retains only in-frame clones and omits some. The table includes about 210,000 clones, 70% to 90% detected once. The sample consisted of peripheral blood. These receptors all stem from a woman in her seventies with COVID-19, enrolled during active disease.

The rearrangement joins TRBV5-1 to TRBJ2-5, with 7 bases lining up with TRBD2. The CDR3 runs to 15 residues. Germline V gives CDR1 SGHRS, CDR2 YFSETQ. V was pared by 4 bases and J by 0 bases, with 6 bases of the junction left unmatched. Written as DNA, the CDR3 is TGCGCCAGCAGCGTATCAGCGGGACACCAAGAGACCCAGTACTTC. Amino acid sequence: CASSVSAGHQETQYF. The complete variable domain, with remaining parts taken from reference TRBV5-1 and TRBJ2-5, reads KAGVTQTPRYLIKTRGQQVTLSCSPISGHRSVSWYQQTPGQGLQFLFEYFSETQRNKGNFPGRFSGRQFSNSRSEMNVSTLELGDSALYLCASSVSAGHQETQYFGPGTRLLVL.

This clone showed up many times. The CDR3 DNA reads as TGTGCCAGCAGTGAGGGCAGGGCTCTCTTGCAAGCTTTCTTT. This encodes CASSEGRALLQAFF. This rearrangement joins TRBV2 to TRBJ1-1; D is possibly TRBD1 (5 bases). V lost 3 bases and J 9 bases, leaving 17 bases between the germline ends. In germline, CDR1 is SNHLY, CDR2 FYNNEI. The CDR3 has 14 amino acids.

The rearrangement uses TRBV6-5 and TRBJ2-7; D may be TRBD2 (5 bases). The V gene's germline CDR1 is MNHEY and CDR2 SVGAGI. Between the trimmed V and J ends, which lost 7 bases and 4 bases, there was a span of 14 bases. This CDR3 is 13 amino acids long. This CDR3 is CASNGPGSYEQYF. The CDR3 nucleotides read TGTGCCAGCAATGGGCCGGGGTCGTACGAGCAGTACTTC.

The chain uses TRBV25-1 and TRBJ2-1, with D unclear. This CDR3 contains 13 residues. Germline CDR1 is MGHDK and CDR2 is SYGVNS. V lost 6 bases to trimming and J lost 1 base, with 7 bases between them. The CDR3 DNA sequence: TGTGCCAGCAGGGGCGCGTCCTACAATGAGCAGTTCTTC. It translates to CASRGASYNEQFF.

Remarks on this clone: This sample includes further DNA sequences coding for the same CDR3. This rearrangement joins TRBV19 to TRBJ1-2; 7 bases map to TRBD1. CDR3 length: 14 residues. With 5 bases clipped from V and 2 bases from J, the junction kept 5 bases outside the gene matches. In germline, CDR1 is LNHDA, CDR2 SQIVND (reference sequence). The CDR3: CASSPMTGNYGYTF. CDR3 nucleotides: TGTGCCAGTAGTCCGATGACAGGGAACTATGGCTACACCTTC.

The chain uses TRBV7-8 and TRBJ1-3, with D possibly matching TRBD1 (5 bases). The CDR3 loop spans 13 amino acids. Per germline, CDR1 SGHVS and CDR2 FQNEAQ. Deletions cut 5 bases from V and 4 bases from J, with 9 bases between. The CDR3 sequence is CASSPNRGNTIYF. The CDR3, as DNA: TGTGCCAGCAGCCCAAACAGGGGAAACACCATATATTTT.

The gene calls are TRBV24-1 and TRBJ2-2; possibly TRBD2 for D (6 bases). The germline V and J ends were trimmed by 0 bases and 7 bases, with 23 bases remaining between them. Germline CDR1 is KGHDR and CDR2 is SFDVKD. The CDR3 consists of 19 residues. This CDR3 is CATSDLPRHGARGGGELFF. DNA of the CDR3: TGTGCCACCAGTGATTTGCCGCGACATGGGGCAAGGGGAGGCGGGGAGCTGTTTTTT.

This chain joins TRBV7-9 and TRBJ2-3, with 13 nucleotides matching TRBD2. The junction had 14 bases not matched to a gene; V was cut back by 4 bases and J by 4 bases. The CDR3 is made up of 19 amino acids. Germline V lookup: CDR1 SEHNR, CDR2 FQNEAQ (reference sequence). The CDR3 spells CASSSGTSGDTGVSDTQYF. In DNA, the CDR3 is TGTGCCAGCAGCTCCGGGACTAGCGGGGATACGGGGGTGTCAGATACGCAGTATTTT.

This clone was recorded only once. This chain links TRBV6-5 with TRBJ1-2; 7 bases fit TRBD1. The trim removed 5 bases at V and 6 bases at J, leaving 12 bases unmatched. Per the germline V gene, CDR1 is MNHEY and CDR2 is SVGAGI. This CDR3 region has 15 residues. The CDR3 is CASSRGQAGINGYTF. The CDR3 DNA is TGTGCCAGCAGTCGCGGACAGGCGGGGATTAATGGCTACACCTTC.

The V and J genes are TRBV6-5 and TRBJ2-2; the D gene is possibly TRBD2 (5 bases). V lost 6 bases and J lost 5, with 13 bases in between. There are 14 residues in the CDR3. Germline V lookup: CDR1 MNHEY, CDR2 SVGAGI. This chain's CDR3 is CASSFGLGTGELFF. In nucleotides, the CDR3 is TGTGCCAGCAGCTTTGGACTTGGAACCGGGGAGCTGTTTTTT.

This chain joins TRBV2 and TRBJ1-2; 11 bases line up with TRBD1. CDR3 size: 19 residues. Germline assignment: CDR1 SNHLY and CDR2 FYNNEI. V gave up 7 bases and J gave up 2 bases; unmatched junction bases: 18. In DNA, the CDR3 is TGTGCCAGCATCGGACCCGGGACAGGGGGACCTAACTTAAACTATGGCTACACCTTC. Residues: CASIGPGTGGPNLNYGYTF.

This clone has just a few counts. The gene calls are TRBV9 and TRBJ2-3; 9 bases map to TRBD1. Trimming removed 1 base from V and 6 bases from J; junction bases left unmatched: 15. Germline V CDR1 and CDR2: SGDLS, YYNGEE. CDR3 length equals 18 residues. For the CDR3, the DNA is TGTGCCAGCAGCGTATCATGGTCCGGGACAGGGATTGTGGATACGCAGTATTTT. Protein sequence: CASSVSWSGTGIVDTQYF.

The chain couples TRBV3-1 (or the pseudogene TRBV3-2) to TRBJ1-1; no definite D call. V shed 2 bases and J shed 8 bases, with 6 bases lying between them. The CDR3 extends over 11 amino acids. Germline V lookup: CDR1 LGHDT, CDR2 YNNKEL (reference sequence). CDR3 residues: CASSQMTEAFF. The CDR3 DNA sequence: TGTGCCAGCAGCCAAATGACAGAAGCTTTCTTT.

The rearrangement links TRBV4-2 to TRBJ1-1, with D perhaps TRBD1 (5 bases). Germline CDR1 and CDR2: LGHNA and YNFKEQ. The CDR3 has 15 residues. Trimming left V 4 bases short and J 1 base short, with 13 bases between. The DNA of the CDR3 is TGTGCCAGCAGCCGAGACGTCGGGGGGAACACTGAAGCTTTCTTT. Its protein product is CASSRDVGGNTEAFF.

This clone occurred once. The chain joins TRBV18 to TRBJ2-7, with 7 bases aligning to TRBD1. Germline-derived CDR1 and CDR2 are KGHSH and LQKENI. The length of the CDR3 is 17 residues. V lost 2 bases to trimming and J lost 5 bases; unmatched junction nucleotides: 15. CDR3 bases: TGTGCCAGCTCACCAGCCCGACAGGGTGCGTTCACCCACGAGCAGTACTTC. It specifies CASSPARQGAFTHEQYF.

This chain uses TRBV12-3 or TRBV12-4 with TRBJ1-5; no reliable D call. Trimming stripped 3 bases from V and 3 bases from J, with 6 bases between. This CDR3 comprises 13 residues. The CDR3: CASSFGTNQPQHF. DNA of the CDR3: TGTGCCAGCAGTTTTGGCACCAATCAGCCCCAGCATTTT.

The J gene is TRBJ1-2, the V gene TRBV4-3; 8 bases map to TRBD1. The CDR3 totals 15 residues. Unmatched junction bases numbered 7, after V lost 0 bases and J lost 7 bases. Germline CDR1 and CDR2: LGHNA and YSLEER. CDR3 in DNA: TGCGCCAGCAGCCAAGATCCAGGGGGCGCGGGTGGCTACACCTTC. Residues: CASSQDPGGAGGYTF.

The chain uses TRBV4-2 and TRBJ2-2; D remains unclear. Trimming shortened V by 0 bases and J by 2 bases, and 7 bases separated the two germline ends. This CDR3 comprises 15 residues. Germline lookup yields CDR1 LGHNA and CDR2 YNFKEQ. In DNA, the CDR3 is TGTGCCAGCAGCCAAGATCTTACTAACACCGGGGAGCTGTTTTTT. As protein: CASSQDLTNTGELFF.

The chain employs TRBV4-2 and TRBJ2-1, with a possible D match to TRBD1 (7 bases). The CDR3 has 14 amino acids. Germline V gene lookup returns CDR1 LGHNA and CDR2 YNFKEQ. V lost 3 bases and J 4 bases, leaving 10 bases between the germline ends. This chain's CDR3 is CASSQEGAYNEQFF. Written as DNA, the CDR3 is TGTGCCAGCAGCCAGGAGGGGGCATACAATGAGCAGTTCTTC.